These 25 T cell receptor beta chains were all obtained from the same sample, sequenced in a study of OX40 agonist ivuxolimab in advanced cancers. Libraries were prepared by immunoSEQ multiplex PCR; TCRdb keeps only in-frame clonotypes and omits some of them. The data contain under 25,000 clones, approximately 85% of them singletons. Sequences were derived from CD4+ or CD8+ T cells sorted from blood, sampled in a trial of the OX40 agonist ivuxolimab. The source is an adult with an advanced solid tumor such as melanoma, head and neck, liver or kidney cancer.

This chain connects TRBV4-1 to TRBJ1-4; 8 nucleotides line up with TRBD1. Trimming at V came to 1 base and at J to 0 bases, leaving 7 bases not matched to a gene. This CDR3 comprises 18 residues. The germline gives CDR1 MGHRA, CDR2 YSYEKL. CDR3 coding DNA: TGCGCCAGCAGCCAAGCAACCGGGACAGGTGCAACTAATGAAAAACTGTTTTTT. Translated, it gives CASSQATGTGATNEKLFF.

This clone came up once. The chain is built from TRBV9 and TRBJ2-2; unclear D gene. The CDR3 sequence is 16 residues long. From germline, CDR1 is SGDLS and CDR2 YYNGEE. The ends were cut back, 4 bases at V and 7 bases at J, with 20 bases in the middle. CDR3 loop: CASSPHARPLDGELFF. The CDR3, as DNA: TGTGCCAGCAGCCCCCATGCGCGCCCTTTGGACGGGGAGCTGTTTTTT.

This chain links TRBV5-1 with TRBJ1-2, with 7 bases identical to TRBD1. V was pared by 0 bases and J by 8 bases, with 13 bases of the junction left unmatched. This CDR3 has 16 residues. Germline CDR1 and CDR2: SGHRS and YFSETQ. The CDR3 here is CASSLAGGAPEGGYTF. Here the CDR3 DNA reads TGCGCCAGCAGCTTGGCAGGGGGAGCCCCTGAGGGAGGCTACACCTTC. The full variable domain, with the rest looked up from reference TRBV5-1 and TRBJ1-2, is KAGVTQTPRYLIKTRGQQVTLSCSPISGHRSVSWYQQTPGQGLQFLFEYFSETQRNKGNFPGRFSGRQFSNSRSEMNVSTLELGDSALYLCASSLAGGAPEGGYTFGSGTRLTVV.

The chain uses TRBV6-1 and TRBJ2-7, with D perhaps matching TRBD1 (5 bases). This CDR3 has 15 amino acids. Germline CDR1 reads MNHNS; CDR2 reads SASEGT. The V end was cut by 3 bases, the J end by 0 bases, with 12 bases between. The CDR3 is CASSDPGHSSYEQYF. In DNA form, the CDR3 reads TGTGCCAGCAGTGATCCAGGGCACAGCTCCTACGAGCAGTACTTC.

The V gene is TRBV6-6, the J gene TRBJ1-2; D not resolved. This CDR3 is 12 amino acids long. Trimming removed 7 bases from V and 7 bases from J, with 13 bases in between. Germline assignment: CDR1 MNHNY and CDR2 SVGAGI (reference sequence). CDR3 DNA: TGTGCCAGCAACTCCCCGCGGGGTGGCTACACCTTC. Its protein is CASNSPRGGYTF.

V gene TRBV6-1 combines with J gene TRBJ2-6; TRBD2 agrees at 9 bases. The junction had 2 bases not matched to a gene; V was cut back by 8 bases and J by 0 bases. Germline V gene lookup returns CDR1 MNHNS and CDR2 SASEGT. The length of the CDR3 is 15 residues. The CDR3 DNA follows: TGTGCCAGCGAAGCGGGAGGCTCTGGGGCCAACGTCCTGACTTTC. It is translated as CASEAGGSGANVLTF.

The chain links TRBV10-1 to TRBJ2-1; unclear D gene. The ends were cut back, 8 bases at V and 2 bases at J, with 13 bases in the middle. CDR3 size: 14 residues. Germline values: CDR1 WNHNN, CDR2 SYGVQD (reference sequence). CDR3 nucleotides: TGCGCCAGCTCTGTGGGCGCTGCCTACAATGAGCAGTTCTTC. It translates to CASSVGAAYNEQFF.

V usage is TRBV7-2 and J usage is TRBJ2-1; 8 bases are shared with TRBD2. The CDR3 loop spans 17 amino acids. V lost 1 base and J lost 1; bases outside the gene matches: 6. Germline V lookup: CDR1 SGHTA, CDR2 FQGNSA. The CDR3 DNA sequence: TGTGCCAGCAGCTTAGTTTACGGGGGGGATTCCTACAATGAGCAGTTCTTC. It codes for CASSLVYGGDSYNEQFF. The whole variable domain, filled in from reference TRBV7-2 and TRBJ2-1, reads GAGVSQSPSNKVTEKGKDVELRCDPISGHTALYWYRQSLGQGLEFLIYFQGNSAPDKSGLPSDRFSAERTGGSVSTLTIQRTQQEDSAVYLCASSLVYGGDSYNEQFFGPGTRLTVL.

V is TRBV30 and J is TRBJ2-7, with a possible D match to TRBD1 (5 bases). Trimming shortened V by 2 bases and J by 2 bases, and 13 bases separated the two germline ends. This CDR3 has 14 amino acids. Germline lookup yields CDR1 GTSNPN and CDR2 SVGIG (reference sequence). CDR3 nucleotides: TGTGCCTGGAGTACCGCACAGGTTACCTACGAGCAGTACTTC. Translated, it gives CAWSTAQVTYEQYF. The full variable domain, with the rest looked up from reference TRBV30 and TRBJ2-7, is SQTIHQWPATLVQPVGSPLSLECTVEGTSNPNLYWYRQAAGRGLQLLFYSVGIGQISSEVPQNLSASRPQDRQFILSSKKLLLSDSGFYLCAWSTAQVTYEQYFGPGTRLTVT.

V usage is TRBV27 and J usage is TRBJ2-1; D remains unclear. Germline CDR1 and CDR2: MNHEY and SMNVEV (reference sequence). Trimming shortened V by 6 bases and J by 3 bases, and 6 bases separated the two germline ends. The CDR3 spans 12 residues. The CDR3 sequence is CASRGYYNEQFF. For the CDR3, the DNA is TGTGCCAGCAGGGGGTACTACAATGAGCAGTTCTTC.

The chain recombines TRBV19 with TRBJ2-3; tentatively, D is TRBD1 or TRBD2 (6 bases each). V was clipped by 2 bases and J by 14 bases, with 14 bases between them. CDR1 LNHDA and CDR2 SQIVND come from the germline V gene (reference sequence). This CDR3 is 12 amino acids long. This CDR3 reads CASSIRRGDRYF. As DNA, the CDR3 is TGTGCCAGTAGTATACGGAGGGGGGATCGGTATTTT.

V gene TRBV19 combines with J gene TRBJ2-6; 8 bases match TRBD1. With V trimmed by 9 bases and J by 0 bases, 7 bases remained unmatched. The CDR3 totals 16 residues. Germline V gene sequence: CDR1 LNHDA, CDR2 SQIVND (reference sequence). The CDR3 DNA reads as TGTGCCAGCCTACAGGGGGTCCACTCTGGGGCCAACGTCCTGACTTTC. This translates into CASLQGVHSGANVLTF.

The gene calls are TRBV28 and TRBJ1-2; no reliable D call. This CDR3 contains 12 residues. The germline V gene encodes CDR1 MDHEN and CDR2 SYDVKM. V lost 1 base to trimming and J lost 4 bases, with 4 bases between them. Here the CDR3 reads CASSLLFYGYTF. CDR3 bases: TGTGCCAGCAGTTTATTATTCTATGGCTACACCTTC.

This clone came up a few times. The rearrangement links TRBV28 to TRBJ1-5; D gene unclear. The V gene lost 1 base and the J gene lost 2 bases, with 9 bases spanning the gap. This CDR3 region has 15 residues. Germline values: CDR1 MDHEN, CDR2 SYDVKM. CDR3: CASSLSRRGNQPQHF. In nucleotides, the CDR3 is TGTGCCAGCAGTTTATCCCGACGGGGCAATCAGCCCCAGCATTTT.

The chain couples TRBV2 to TRBJ2-1; D unclear. This CDR3 has 13 amino acids. Germline lookup yields CDR1 SNHLY and CDR2 FYNNEI. Trimming shortened V by 4 bases and J by 2 bases, and 6 bases separated the two germline ends. CDR3 coding DNA: TGTGCCAGCAGTGGTTTGACCTACAATGAGCAGTTCTTC. As protein: CASSGLTYNEQFF.

J is TRBJ2-1 and V is TRBV12-5, with 7 nucleotides matching TRBD1. V trimming: 2 bases; J trimming: 15 bases; junction bases outside the gene matches: 7. Germline lookup yields CDR1 LGHNT and CDR2 FRNRAP. This CDR3 has 12 residues. The CDR3 bases are TGTGCTAGTGGTTTGAGGGGACAGCCACGGTTCTTC. The encoded protein is CASGLRGQPRFF.

The J gene is TRBJ2-1, the V gene TRBV10-3; 11 nucleotides line up with TRBD1. V shed 6 bases, J shed 4 bases, and the junction held 5 bases outside the gene matches. The CDR3 length is 15 residues. The germline V gene encodes CDR1 ENHRY and CDR2 SYGVKD. CDR3 nucleotides: TGTGCCATCAGCGCCCGGGACAGGGGGTACAATGAGCAGTTCTTC. Translation: CAISARDRGYNEQFF.

The V call is TRBV19, the J call TRBJ2-1; 11 positions agree with TRBD1. Looked up from germline, CDR1 is LNHDA and CDR2 is SQIVND (reference sequence). Trimming removed 7 bases from V and 3 bases from J; junction bases left unmatched: 11. This CDR3 has 17 amino acids. The CDR3, as DNA: TGTGCCAGTACTTCCGGGTGGGGGACAGGGGGCTACAATGAGCAGTTCTTC. Translating gives CASTSGWGTGGYNEQFF.

The rearrangement uses TRBV29-1 and TRBJ2-5; 9 positions agree with TRBD1. CDR1 is SQVTM, CDR2 ANQGSEA, per germline. CDR3 size: 14 residues. V was clipped by 2 bases and J by 4 bases; unmatched bases: 5. The CDR3 reads CSVEKRQGGETQYF. The CDR3 DNA reads as TGCAGCGTTGAAAAGAGACAGGGGGGAGAGACCCAGTACTTC.

V is TRBV19 and J is TRBJ1-2; D is ambiguous. Trimming left V 5 bases short and J 3 bases short, with 13 bases between. The germline V gene encodes CDR1 LNHDA and CDR2 SQIVND (reference sequence). This CDR3 is 14 amino acids long. CDR3 DNA sequence: TGTGCCAGTAGTCCCATTGGCAGATACTATGGCTACACCTTC. This sequence encodes CASSPIGRYYGYTF.

The chain employs TRBV5-4 and TRBJ2-2; TRBD1 matches at 12 bases. Germline V lookup: CDR1 SGHNT, CDR2 YYREEE (reference sequence). The CDR3 length is 15 residues. Losses at the gene ends were 4 bases for V and 6 bases for J; bases not matched to a gene: 4. CDR3 in amino acids: CASSTGQGAPGELFF. The CDR3 region has the DNA TGTGCCAGCAGCACGGGACAGGGGGCGCCCGGGGAGCTGTTTTTT. The entire variable domain, with the rest obtained from reference TRBV5-4 and TRBJ2-2, is as follows: ETGVTQSPTHLIKTRGQQVTLRCSSQSGHNTVSWYQQALGQGPQFIFQYYREEENGRGNFPPRFSGLQFPNYSSELNVNALELDDSALYLCASSTGQGAPGELFFGEGSRLTVL.

This clone was recorded once. This chain's CDR3 is CASSDAEYGYTF. CDR3 nucleotide sequence: TGTGCCAGCAGTGACGCCGAATATGGCTACACCTTC. V usage is TRBV6-1 and J usage is TRBJ1-2; D is ambiguous. The CDR3 contains 12 residues. Per germline, CDR1 MNHNS and CDR2 SASEGT. V shed 3 bases and J shed 5 bases, with 7 bases lying between them.

V is TRBV28 and J is TRBJ2-7, with D possibly TRBD2 on 5 matching bases. Germline CDR1 reads MDHEN; CDR2 reads SYDVKM. The germline V and J ends were trimmed by 3 bases and 3 bases, with 12 bases remaining between them. The CDR3 is made up of 14 amino acids. CDR3 nucleotides: TGTGCCAGCAGTTTGGTGGGAGAGGGCTACGAGCAGTACTTC. It specifies CASSLVGEGYEQYF.

The rearrangement uses TRBV18 and TRBJ1-1; D not certain. Germline V lookup: CDR1 KGHSH, CDR2 LQKENI. The V and J ends lost 2 bases and 0 bases respectively, with 4 bases between them. This CDR3 has 13 amino acids. The CDR3 nucleotides read TGTGCCAGCTCACCAACGGTGAACACTGAAGCTTTCTTT. Its translation is CASSPTVNTEAFF.

This clone has just one count. This chain connects TRBV19 to TRBJ1-1, with 12 nucleotides matching TRBD1. Germline V gene data show CDR1 as LNHDA and CDR2 as SQIVND (reference sequence). The CDR3 spans 16 residues. Unmatched junction bases numbered 13, after V lost 8 bases and J lost 6 bases. The CDR3 loop is CASLTLGGQGAPEAFF. As DNA, the CDR3 is TGTGCCAGTCTGACGCTCGGGGGACAGGGGGCCCCTGAAGCTTTCTTT. The full variable domain, rest sourced from reference TRBV19 and TRBJ1-1, is DGGITQSPKYLFRKEGQNVTLSCEQNLNHDAMYWYRQDPGQGLRLIYYSQIVNDFQKGDIAEGYSVSREKKESFPLTVTSAQKNPTAFYLCASLTLGGQGAPEAFFGQGTRLTVV.